This TCR beta chain was sequenced in a study of beta chain features in type 1 diabetes. Study at large: Sorted cells from all samples, numbering roughly 100 million, were examined.

CD4+ naive, central memory, regulatory and stem cell-like memory subsets were isolated by sorting on CD45RO/CCR7/CD25/CD127/CD95/CD27. Study observations and caveats: The influence of HLA type on TCRB rearrangement stayed undetermined. It was among patients, rather than healthy donors, that naive, central memory and Treg TCRB repertoires appeared more similar.

Note on this clone: The antigen remains undetermined.

The CDR3 contains 13 residues. The V and J ends lost 5 bases and 2 bases respectively, with 9 bases between them. Germline V lookup: CDR1 SGHTA, CDR2 FQGTGA. Expressed TCRB transcripts were sequenced because the isolated RNA had all been reverse transcribed beforehand. Repertoires were generated with immunoSEQ multiplex PCR, while TCRdb's copy carries only in-frame clones and drops some. Seen here are more than 350,000 clones, about an eighth observed once, and the top ten hold 0.035% to 0.05%. The receptor's source is a woman aged 18-35 years in good health. Sequences were obtained from naive CD4+ T cells from blood. This sequence joins TRBV7-3 and TRBJ1-2, with D maybe TRBD1 (6 bases). The CDR3 here is CASSQDRNYGYTF. DNA for the CDR3: TGTGCCAGCAGCCAGGACAGAAACTATGGCTACACCTTC.